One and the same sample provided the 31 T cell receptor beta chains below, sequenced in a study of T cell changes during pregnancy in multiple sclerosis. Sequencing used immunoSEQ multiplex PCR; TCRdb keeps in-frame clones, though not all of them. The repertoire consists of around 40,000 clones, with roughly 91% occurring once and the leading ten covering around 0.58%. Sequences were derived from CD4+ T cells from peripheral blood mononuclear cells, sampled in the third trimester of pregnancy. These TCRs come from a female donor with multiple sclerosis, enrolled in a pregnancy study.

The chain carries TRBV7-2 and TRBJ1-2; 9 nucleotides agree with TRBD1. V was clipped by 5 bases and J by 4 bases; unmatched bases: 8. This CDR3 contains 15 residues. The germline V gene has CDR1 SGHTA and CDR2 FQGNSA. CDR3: CASSASTGGTYGYTF. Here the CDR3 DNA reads TGTGCCAGCAGCGCAAGTACAGGGGGCACCTATGGCTACACCTTC. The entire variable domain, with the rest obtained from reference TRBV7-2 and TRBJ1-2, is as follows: GAGVSQSPSNKVTEKGKDVELRCDPISGHTALYWYRQSLGQGLEFLIYFQGNSAPDKSGLPSDRFSAERTGGSVSTLTIQRTQQEDSAVYLCASSASTGGTYGYTFGSGTRLTVV.

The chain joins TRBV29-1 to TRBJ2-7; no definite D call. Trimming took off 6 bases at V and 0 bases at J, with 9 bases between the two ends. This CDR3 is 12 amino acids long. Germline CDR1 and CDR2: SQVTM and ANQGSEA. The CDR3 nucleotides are TGCAGCGTAGTCCCTAGCTCCTACGAGCAGTACTTC. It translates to CSVVPSSYEQYF.

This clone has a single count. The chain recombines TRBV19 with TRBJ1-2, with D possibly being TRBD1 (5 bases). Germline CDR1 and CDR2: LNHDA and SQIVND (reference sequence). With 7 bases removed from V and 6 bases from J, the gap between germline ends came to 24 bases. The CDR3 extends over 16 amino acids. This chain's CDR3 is CASKGGETRQFDGYTF. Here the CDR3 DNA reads TGTGCCAGTAAAGGTGGTGAGACCCGACAGTTCGATGGCTACACCTTC.

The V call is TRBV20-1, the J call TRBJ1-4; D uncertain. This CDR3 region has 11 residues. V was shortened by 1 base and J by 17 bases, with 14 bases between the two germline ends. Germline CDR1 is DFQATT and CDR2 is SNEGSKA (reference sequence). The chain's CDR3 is CSARGSATYFF. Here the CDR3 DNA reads TGCAGTGCTAGAGGTAGCGCTACCTACTTTTTT.

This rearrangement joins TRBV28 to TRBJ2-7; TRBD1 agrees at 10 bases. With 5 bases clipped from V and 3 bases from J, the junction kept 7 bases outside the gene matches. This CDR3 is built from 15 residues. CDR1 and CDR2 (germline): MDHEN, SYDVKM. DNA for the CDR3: TGTGCCAGCAGTGGCACCGGGACAGGGGACTACGAGCAGTACTTC. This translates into CASSGTGTGDYEQYF.

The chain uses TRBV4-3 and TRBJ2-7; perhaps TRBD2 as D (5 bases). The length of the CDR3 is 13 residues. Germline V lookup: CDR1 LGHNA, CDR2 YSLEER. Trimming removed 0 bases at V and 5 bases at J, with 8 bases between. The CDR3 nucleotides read TGCGCCAGCAGCCAAGATCGGCGGGACGAGCAGTACTTC. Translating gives CASSQDRRDEQYF.

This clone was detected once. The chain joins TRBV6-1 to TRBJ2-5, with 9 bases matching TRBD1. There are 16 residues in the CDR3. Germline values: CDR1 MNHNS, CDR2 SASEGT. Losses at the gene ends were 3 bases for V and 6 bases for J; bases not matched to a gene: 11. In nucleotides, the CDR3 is TGTGCCAGCAGTGACGACCGGGACAGGGTGAGAAAGACCCAGTACTTC. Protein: CASSDDRDRVRKTQYF.

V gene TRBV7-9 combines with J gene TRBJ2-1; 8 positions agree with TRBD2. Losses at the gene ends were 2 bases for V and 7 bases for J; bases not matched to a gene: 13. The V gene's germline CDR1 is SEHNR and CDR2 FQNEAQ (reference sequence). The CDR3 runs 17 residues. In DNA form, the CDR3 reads TGTGCCAGCAGCTTAATGGGCGGGGGGACCTCTGGGAATGAGCAGTTCTTC. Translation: CASSLMGGGTSGNEQFF.

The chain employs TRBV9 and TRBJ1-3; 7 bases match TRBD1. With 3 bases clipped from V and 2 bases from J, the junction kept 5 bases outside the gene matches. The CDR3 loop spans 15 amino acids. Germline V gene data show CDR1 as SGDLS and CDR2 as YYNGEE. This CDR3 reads CASSATTGTGNTIYF. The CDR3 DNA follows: TGTGCCAGCAGCGCCACGACAGGGACTGGAAACACCATATATTTT.

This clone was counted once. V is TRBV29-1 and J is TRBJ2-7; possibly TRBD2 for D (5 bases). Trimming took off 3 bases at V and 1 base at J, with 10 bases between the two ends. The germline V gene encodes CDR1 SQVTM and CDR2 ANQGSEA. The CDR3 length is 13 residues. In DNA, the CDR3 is TGCAGCGTTGAGACGGGGAAATCCTACGAGCAGTACTTC. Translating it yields CSVETGKSYEQYF.

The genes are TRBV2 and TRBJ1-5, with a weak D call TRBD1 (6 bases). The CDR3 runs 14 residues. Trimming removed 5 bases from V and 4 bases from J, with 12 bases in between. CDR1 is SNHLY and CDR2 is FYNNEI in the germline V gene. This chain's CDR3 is CASSSGQLNQPQHF. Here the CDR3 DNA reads TGTGCCAGCAGTTCAGGACAGCTTAATCAGCCCCAGCATTTT.

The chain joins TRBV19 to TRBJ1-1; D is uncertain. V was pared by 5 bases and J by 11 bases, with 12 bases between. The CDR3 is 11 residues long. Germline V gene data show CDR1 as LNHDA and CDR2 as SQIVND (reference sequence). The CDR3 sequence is CASSQEVAAFF. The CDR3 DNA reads TGTGCCAGTAGTCAAGAGGTCGCCGCTTTCTTT.

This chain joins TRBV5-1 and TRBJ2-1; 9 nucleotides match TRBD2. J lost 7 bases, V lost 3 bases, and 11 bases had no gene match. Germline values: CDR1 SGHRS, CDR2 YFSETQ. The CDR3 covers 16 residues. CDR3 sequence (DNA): TGCGCCAGCAGCTCACCGGGGGTAGCGGGGGTGAATGAGCAGTTCTTC. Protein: CASSSPGVAGVNEQFF.

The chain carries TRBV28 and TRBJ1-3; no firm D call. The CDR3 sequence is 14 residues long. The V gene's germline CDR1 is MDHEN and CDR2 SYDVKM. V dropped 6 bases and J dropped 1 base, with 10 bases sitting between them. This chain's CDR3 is CASRPPGSGNTIYF. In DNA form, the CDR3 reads TGTGCCAGCAGGCCACCGGGGTCTGGAAACACCATATATTTT.

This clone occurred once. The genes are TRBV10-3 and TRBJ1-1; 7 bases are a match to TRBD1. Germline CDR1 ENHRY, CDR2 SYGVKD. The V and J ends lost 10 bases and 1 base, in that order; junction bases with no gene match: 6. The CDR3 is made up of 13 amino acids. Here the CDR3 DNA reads TGTGCCACTACGGGACAGAAGAACACTGAAGCTTTCTTT. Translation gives CATTGQKNTEAFF.

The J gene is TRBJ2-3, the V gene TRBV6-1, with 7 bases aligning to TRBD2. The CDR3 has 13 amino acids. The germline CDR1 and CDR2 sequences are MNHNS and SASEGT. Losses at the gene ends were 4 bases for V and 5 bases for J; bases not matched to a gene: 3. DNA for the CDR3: TGTGCCAGCAGTGCCGGGGGGATAGATACGCAGTATTTT. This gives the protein CASSAGGIDTQYF.

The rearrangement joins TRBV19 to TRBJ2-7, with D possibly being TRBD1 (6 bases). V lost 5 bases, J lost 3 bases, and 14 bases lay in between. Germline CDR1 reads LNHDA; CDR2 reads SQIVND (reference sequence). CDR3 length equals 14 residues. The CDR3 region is CASSLHRAGYEQYF. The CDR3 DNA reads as TGTGCCAGTAGTTTGCACAGGGCAGGCTACGAGCAGTACTTC.

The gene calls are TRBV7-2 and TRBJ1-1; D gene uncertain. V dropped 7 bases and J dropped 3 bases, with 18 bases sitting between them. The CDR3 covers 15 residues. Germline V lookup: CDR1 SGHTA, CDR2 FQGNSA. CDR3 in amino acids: CASTLVGAVDTEAFF. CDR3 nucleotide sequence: TGTGCCAGCACCCTGGTTGGAGCAGTAGACACTGAAGCTTTCTTT. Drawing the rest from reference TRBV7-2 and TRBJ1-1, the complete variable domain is GAGVSQSPSNKVTEKGKDVELRCDPISGHTALYWYRQSLGQGLEFLIYFQGNSAPDKSGLPSDRFSAERTGGSVSTLTIQRTQQEDSAVYLCASTLVGAVDTEAFFGQGTRLTVV.

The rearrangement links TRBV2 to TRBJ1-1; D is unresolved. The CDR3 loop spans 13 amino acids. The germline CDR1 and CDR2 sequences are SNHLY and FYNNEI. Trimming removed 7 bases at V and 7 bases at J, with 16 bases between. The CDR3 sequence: CASKKTYEGEAFF. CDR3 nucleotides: TGTGCCAGCAAAAAGACATACGAGGGTGAAGCTTTCTTT.

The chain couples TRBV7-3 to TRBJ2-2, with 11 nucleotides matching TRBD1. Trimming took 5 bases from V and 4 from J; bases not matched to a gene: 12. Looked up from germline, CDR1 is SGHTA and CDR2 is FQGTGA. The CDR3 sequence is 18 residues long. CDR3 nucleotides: TGTGCCAGCAGCCCACGAGCCGGGACAGGGGGGAGCACCGGGGAGCTGTTTTTT. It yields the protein CASSPRAGTGGSTGELFF.

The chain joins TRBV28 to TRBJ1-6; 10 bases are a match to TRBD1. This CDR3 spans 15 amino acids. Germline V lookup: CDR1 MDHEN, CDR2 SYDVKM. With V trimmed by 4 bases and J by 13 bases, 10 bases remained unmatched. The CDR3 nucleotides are TGTGCCAGCAGTTCACTGACAGGGGGCCCTTCCCCCCTCCACTTT. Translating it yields CASSSLTGGPSPLHF.

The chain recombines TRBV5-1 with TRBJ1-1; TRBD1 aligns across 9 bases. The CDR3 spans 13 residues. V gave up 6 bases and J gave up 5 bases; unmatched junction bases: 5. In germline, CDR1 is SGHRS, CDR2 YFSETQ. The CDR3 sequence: CASTGQGRTEAFF. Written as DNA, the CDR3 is TGCGCCAGCACCGGACAGGGGCGGACTGAAGCTTTCTTT.

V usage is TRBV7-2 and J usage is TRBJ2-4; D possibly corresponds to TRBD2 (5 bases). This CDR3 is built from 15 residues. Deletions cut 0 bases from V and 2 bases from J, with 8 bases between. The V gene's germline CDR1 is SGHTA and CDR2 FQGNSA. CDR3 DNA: TGTGCCAGCAGCTTAGCGAGGGATACCAAAAACATTCAGTACTTC. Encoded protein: CASSLARDTKNIQYF.

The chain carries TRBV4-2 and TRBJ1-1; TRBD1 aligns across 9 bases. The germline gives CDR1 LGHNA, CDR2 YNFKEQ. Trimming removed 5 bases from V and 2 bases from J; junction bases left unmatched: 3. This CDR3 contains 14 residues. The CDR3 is CASSMGQGNTEAFF. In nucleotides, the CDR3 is TGTGCCAGCAGCATGGGACAGGGCAACACTGAAGCTTTCTTT.

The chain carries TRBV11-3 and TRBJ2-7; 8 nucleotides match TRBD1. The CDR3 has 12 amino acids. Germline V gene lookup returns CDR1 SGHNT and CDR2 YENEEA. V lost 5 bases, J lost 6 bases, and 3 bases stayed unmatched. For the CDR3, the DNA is TGTGCCAGCAGCGGACAGGGTGGCGAGCAGTACTTC. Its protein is CASSGQGGEQYF.

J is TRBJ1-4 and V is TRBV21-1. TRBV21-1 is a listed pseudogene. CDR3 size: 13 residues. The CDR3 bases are TGTGCCAGCGAGAGGGCCAATAATGAAAAACTGTTTTTT. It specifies CASERANNEKLFF.

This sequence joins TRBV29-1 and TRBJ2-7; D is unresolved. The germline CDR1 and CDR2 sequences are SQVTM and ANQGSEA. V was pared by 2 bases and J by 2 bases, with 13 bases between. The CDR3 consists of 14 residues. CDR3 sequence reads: CSVESREPTYEQYF. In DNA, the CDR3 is TGCAGCGTTGAATCACGAGAACCCACCTACGAGCAGTACTTC.

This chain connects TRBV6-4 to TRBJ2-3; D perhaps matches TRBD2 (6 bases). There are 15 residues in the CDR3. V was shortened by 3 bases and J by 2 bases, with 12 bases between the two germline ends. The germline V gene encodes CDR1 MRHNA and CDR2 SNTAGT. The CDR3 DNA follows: TGTGCCAGCAGTGAAGGCCTAGCGAACACAGATACGCAGTATTTT. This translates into CASSEGLANTDTQYF.

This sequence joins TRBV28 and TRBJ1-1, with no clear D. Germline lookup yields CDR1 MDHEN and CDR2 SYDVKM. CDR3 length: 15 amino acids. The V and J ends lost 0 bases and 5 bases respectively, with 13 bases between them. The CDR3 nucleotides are TGTGCCAGCAGTTTATGGGTTGTCGGAGCGACTGAAGCTTTCTTT. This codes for CASSLWVVGATEAFF.

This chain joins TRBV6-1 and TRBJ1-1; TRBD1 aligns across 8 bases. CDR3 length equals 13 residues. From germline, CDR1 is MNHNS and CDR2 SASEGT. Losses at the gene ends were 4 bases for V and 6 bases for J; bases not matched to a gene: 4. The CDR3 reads CASSGQGSSEAFF. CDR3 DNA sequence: TGTGCCAGCAGTGGACAGGGGTCGTCTGAAGCTTTCTTT.

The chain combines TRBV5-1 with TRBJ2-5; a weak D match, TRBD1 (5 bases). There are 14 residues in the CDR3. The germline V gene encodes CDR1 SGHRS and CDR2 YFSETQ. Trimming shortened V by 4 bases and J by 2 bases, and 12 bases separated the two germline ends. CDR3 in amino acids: CASSTGQIQETQYF. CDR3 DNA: TGCGCCAGCAGCACCGGACAAATACAAGAGACCCAGTACTTC.